This TCR beta chain originates from a study of graft-versus-host responses after intestinal transplantation. Study-wide points: GvH clones turned up in recipient marrow; some had shown up first in ileum or blood.

Only in-frame clones appear in the TCRdb table, and some are missing; sequencing was by immunoSEQ multiplex PCR. The sample contains around 19,000 clones, about 45% of which appear only once. The CDR3 length is 16 residues. J gave up 2 bases and V 2 bases, and 4 bases lay outside the gene matches. CDR1 and CDR2 from the germline V gene are KGHSH and LQKENI. The reaction was completed, and proliferating CFSE-low CD3+CD4+ and CD3+CD8+ responders were then sorted. This sequence originates from a human patient who received an intestinal transplant. Sequencing was performed on alloreactive CD4+ T cells from a mixed lymphocyte reaction culture, taken before intestinal transplant. Subset specified: CFSE-low proliferating T cells sorted from roughly 6-day pre-transplant mixed lymphocyte reaction (GvH or HvG direction). The J gene is TRBJ2-1, the V gene TRBV18, with 9 bases identical to TRBD2. CDR3 sequence: CASSPGVAGAYNEQFF. As DNA, the CDR3 is TGTGCCAGCTCACCAGGAGTAGCGGGGGCCTACAATGAGCAGTTCTTC.